This T cell receptor (beta chain) is from a study of blood T cell repertoires in COVID-19. Study background: Acute and convalescent COVID-19 samples came from the United States, Italy and Spain. PBMCs, B-cell-depleted T cells, or T cells provided the cDNA or gDNA that made up the material.

Source study methods: Reference gene primer amplification gave nucleated cell count estimates. Clones were read by immunoSEQ multiplex PCR, and TCRdb kept only the in-frame ones, dropping some. D and trimming were read from the DNA, whereas the V and J calls and clone size are those reported in that table. The repertoire includes approximately 160,000 clones, roughly four fifths of them detected once, and around 7% sits in the top ten. Cohorts were determined from participant-reported clinical history. The CDR3 contains 11 residues. CDR1 is SQVTM and CDR2 is ANQGSEA in the germline V gene. V lost 7 bases, J lost 4 bases, and 10 bases lay in between.

The source is a man aged 50 to 60 who had recovered from COVID-19. Sequencing was done on a sample of PBMCs or T cells enriched from blood (not recorded which). This chain links TRBV29-1 with TRBJ1-1; the D gene is possibly TRBD1 (5 bases). CDR3 loop: CSGWGGTEAFF. The DNA for the CDR3 is TGCAGCGGATGGGGGGGCACTGAAGCTTTCTTT.